These 7 T cell receptor beta chains came from one sample sequenced in a study of blood T cell repertoires in COVID-19. The protocol was immunoSEQ multiplex PCR, while the TCRdb copy is restricted to in-frame clones and leaves out a portion. The sample includes approximately 530,000 clones, around nine tenths of them seen just once. The specimen was peripheral blood. The receptors stem from a woman aged 45-65 years with COVID-19, enrolled during active disease.

This sequence joins TRBV20-1 and TRBJ2-7, with a tentative D call TRBD1 (5 bases). CDR3 length equals 13 residues. Germline V gives CDR1 DFQATT, CDR2 SNEGSKA (reference sequence). V shed 3 bases and J shed 2 bases, with 11 bases lying between them. In DNA, the CDR3 is TGCAGTGCTAGTGGACAAAACGCCTACGAGCAGTACTTC. Residues: CSASGQNAYEQYF.

This chain connects TRBV9 to TRBJ2-1; 9 bases are shared with TRBD2. CDR1 is SGDLS and CDR2 is YYNGEE in the germline V gene. This CDR3 region has 14 residues. The V segment lost 5 bases and the J segment 9 bases; nucleotides outside the gene matches: 9. The CDR3 loop is CASSAGGGRSEQFF. The CDR3 DNA follows: TGTGCCAGCAGTGCGGGAGGGGGCCGGTCTGAGCAGTTCTTC.

This chain links TRBV13 with TRBJ1-1; D not resolved. CDR1 is PRHDT, CDR2 FYEKMQ, per germline (reference sequence). The germline V and J ends were trimmed by 5 bases and 7 bases, with 17 bases remaining between them. This CDR3 has 14 residues. CDR3: CASSPGSGWSEAFF. The CDR3 nucleotides read TGTGCCAGCAGCCCGGGGTCGGGTTGGAGTGAAGCTTTCTTT.

V and J are TRBV6-2 or TRBV6-3 and TRBJ1-5; no reliable D call. Trimming removed 4 bases from V and 3 bases from J, with 10 bases in between. The CDR3 covers 14 residues. Germline V gene data show CDR1 as MNHEY and CDR2 as SVGEGT. CDR3 sequence (DNA): TGTGCCAGCAGTTTACGGAGGGACAATCAGCCCCAGCATTTT. Protein: CASSLRRDNQPQHF.

The chain combines TRBV19 with TRBJ1-5; D not certain. Per germline, CDR1 LNHDA and CDR2 SQIVND (reference sequence). The CDR3 length is 12 residues. Deletions cut 8 bases from V and 3 bases from J, with 8 bases between. CDR3 residues: CASLGLNQPQHF. The DNA of the CDR3 is TGTGCCAGTTTGGGCCTCAATCAGCCCCAGCATTTT.

The chain is built from TRBV19 and TRBJ1-2; 8 bases line up with TRBD1. Germline V gene sequence: CDR1 LNHDA, CDR2 SQIVND (reference sequence). V lost 6 bases and J lost 3; bases outside the gene matches: 6. This CDR3 has 14 amino acids. CDR3 DNA sequence: TGTGCCAGTAGCTCAGGGGGCCAAGACTATGGCTACACCTTC. Protein sequence: CASSSGGQDYGYTF.

V usage is TRBV5-6 and J usage is TRBJ2-7; 7 bases agree with TRBD1. Germline V gene lookup returns CDR1 SGHDT and CDR2 YYEEEE. V gave up 0 bases and J gave up 12 bases; unmatched junction bases: 3. The CDR3 length is 11 residues. CDR3 sequence reads: CASSLGTGWYF. The CDR3, as DNA: TGTGCCAGCAGCTTGGGGACAGGTTGGTACTTC.